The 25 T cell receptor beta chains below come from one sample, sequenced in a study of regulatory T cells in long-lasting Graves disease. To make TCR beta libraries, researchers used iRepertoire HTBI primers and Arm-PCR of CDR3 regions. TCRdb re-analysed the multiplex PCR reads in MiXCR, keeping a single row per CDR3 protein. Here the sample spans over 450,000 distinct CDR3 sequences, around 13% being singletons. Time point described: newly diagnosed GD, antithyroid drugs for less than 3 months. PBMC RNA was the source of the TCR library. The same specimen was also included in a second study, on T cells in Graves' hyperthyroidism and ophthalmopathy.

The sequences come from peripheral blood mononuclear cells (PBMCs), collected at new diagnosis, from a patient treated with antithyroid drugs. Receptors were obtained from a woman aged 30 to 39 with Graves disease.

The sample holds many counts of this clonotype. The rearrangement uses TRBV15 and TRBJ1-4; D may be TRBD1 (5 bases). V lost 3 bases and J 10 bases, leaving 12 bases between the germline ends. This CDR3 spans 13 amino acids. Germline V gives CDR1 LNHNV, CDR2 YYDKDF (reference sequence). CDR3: CATSSRGGGKLFF. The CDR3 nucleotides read TGTGCCACCAGCAGCCGGGGCGGGGGAAAACTGTTTTTT.

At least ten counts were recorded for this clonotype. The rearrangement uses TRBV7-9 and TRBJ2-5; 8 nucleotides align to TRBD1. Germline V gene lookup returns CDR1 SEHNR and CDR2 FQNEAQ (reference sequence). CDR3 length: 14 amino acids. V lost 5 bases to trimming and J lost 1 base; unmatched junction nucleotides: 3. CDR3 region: CASSHGTGQETQYF. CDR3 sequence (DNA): TGTGCCAGCAGCCATGGGACAGGCCAAGAGACCCAGTACTTC.

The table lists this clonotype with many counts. CDR3 amino acids: CASRASGRENEQFF. DNA of the CDR3: TGTGCCAGCAGGGCAAGCGGGAGGGAAAATGAGCAGTTCTTC. The genes are TRBV12-3 or TRBV12-4 and TRBJ2-1; 10 bases agree with TRBD2. This CDR3 spans 14 amino acids. V was pared by 6 bases and J by 7 bases, with 6 bases of the junction left unmatched.

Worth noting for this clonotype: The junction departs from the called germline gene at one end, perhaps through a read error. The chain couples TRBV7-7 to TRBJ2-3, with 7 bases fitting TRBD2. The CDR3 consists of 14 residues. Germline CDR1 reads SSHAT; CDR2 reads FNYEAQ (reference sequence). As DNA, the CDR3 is TGTGCTAGCAGCCCCGGGGCGGGAGCAGATACGCAGTATTTT. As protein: CASSPGAGADTQYF.

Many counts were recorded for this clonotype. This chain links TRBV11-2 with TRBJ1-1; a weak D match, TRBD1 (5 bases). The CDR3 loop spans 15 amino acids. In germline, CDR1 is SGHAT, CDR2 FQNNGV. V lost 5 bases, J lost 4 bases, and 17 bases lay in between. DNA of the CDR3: TGTGCCAGCAGCCCTTTGGGGGGGGTATCCACTGAAGCTTTCTTT. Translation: CASSPLGGVSTEAFF.

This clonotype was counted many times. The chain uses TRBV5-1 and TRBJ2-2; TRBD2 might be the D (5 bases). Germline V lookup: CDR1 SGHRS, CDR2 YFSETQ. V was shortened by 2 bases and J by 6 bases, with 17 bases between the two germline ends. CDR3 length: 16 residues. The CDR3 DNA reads TGCGCCAGCAGCTTACGCGACTACCGAGGGCCCGGGGAGCTGTTTTTT. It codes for CASSLRDYRGPGELFF.

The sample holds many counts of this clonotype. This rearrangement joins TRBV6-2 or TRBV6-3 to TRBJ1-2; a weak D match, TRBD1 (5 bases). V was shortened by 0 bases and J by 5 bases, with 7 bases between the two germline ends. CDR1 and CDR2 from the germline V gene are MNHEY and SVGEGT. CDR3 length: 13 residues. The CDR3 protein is CASSYSPGYGYTF. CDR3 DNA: TGTGCCAGCAGTTACTCGCCAGGGTATGGCTACACCTTC.

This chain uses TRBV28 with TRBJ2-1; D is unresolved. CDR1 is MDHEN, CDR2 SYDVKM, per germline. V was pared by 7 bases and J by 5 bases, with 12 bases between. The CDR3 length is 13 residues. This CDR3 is CASKESPDNEQFF. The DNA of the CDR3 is TGTGCCAGCAAAGAAAGTCCCGACAATGAGCAGTTCTTC.

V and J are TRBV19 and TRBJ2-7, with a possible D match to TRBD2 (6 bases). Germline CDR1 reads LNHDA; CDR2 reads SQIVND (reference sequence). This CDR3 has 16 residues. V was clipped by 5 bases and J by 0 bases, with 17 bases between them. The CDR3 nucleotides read TGTGCCAGTAGTCCTCAACGGGAGTTCGCCTCCTACGAGCAGTACTTC. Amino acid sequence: CASSPQREFASYEQYF.

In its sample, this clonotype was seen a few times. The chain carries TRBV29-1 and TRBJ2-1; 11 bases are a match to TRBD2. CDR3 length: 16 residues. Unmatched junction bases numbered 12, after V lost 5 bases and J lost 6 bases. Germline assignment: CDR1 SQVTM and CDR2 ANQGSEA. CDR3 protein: CSVSHVAGGQFNEQFF. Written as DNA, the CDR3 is TGCAGCGTTTCCCACGTAGCGGGAGGGCAATTCAATGAGCAGTTCTTC.

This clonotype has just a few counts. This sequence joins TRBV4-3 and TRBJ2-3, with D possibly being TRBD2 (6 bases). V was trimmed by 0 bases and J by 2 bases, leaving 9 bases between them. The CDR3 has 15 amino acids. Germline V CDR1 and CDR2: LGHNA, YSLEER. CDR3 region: CASSQDGGSTDTQYF. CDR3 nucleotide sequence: TGCGCCAGCAGCCAAGACGGGGGATCCACAGATACGCAGTATTTT.

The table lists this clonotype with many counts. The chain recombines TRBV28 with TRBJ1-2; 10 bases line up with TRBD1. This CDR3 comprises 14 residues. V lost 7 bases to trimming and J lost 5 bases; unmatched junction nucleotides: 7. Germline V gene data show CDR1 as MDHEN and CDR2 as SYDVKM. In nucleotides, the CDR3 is TGTGCCAGCATCTACCGGGACAGGGGTTATGGCTACACCTTC. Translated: CASIYRDRGYGYTF.

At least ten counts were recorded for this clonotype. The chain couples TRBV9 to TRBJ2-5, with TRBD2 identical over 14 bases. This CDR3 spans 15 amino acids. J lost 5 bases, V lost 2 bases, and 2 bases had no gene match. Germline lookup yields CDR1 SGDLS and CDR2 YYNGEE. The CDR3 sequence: CASSVGLAGVETQYF. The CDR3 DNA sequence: TGTGCCAGCAGCGTGGGACTAGCGGGAGTCGAGACCCAGTACTTC.

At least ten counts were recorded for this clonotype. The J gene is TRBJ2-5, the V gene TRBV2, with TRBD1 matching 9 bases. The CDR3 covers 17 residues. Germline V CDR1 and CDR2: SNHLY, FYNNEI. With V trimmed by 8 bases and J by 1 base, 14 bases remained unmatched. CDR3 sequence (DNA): TGTGCCAGCCAATACGCTTGGGACAGGGTTGGCCAAGAGACCCAGTACTTC. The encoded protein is CASQYAWDRVGQETQYF.

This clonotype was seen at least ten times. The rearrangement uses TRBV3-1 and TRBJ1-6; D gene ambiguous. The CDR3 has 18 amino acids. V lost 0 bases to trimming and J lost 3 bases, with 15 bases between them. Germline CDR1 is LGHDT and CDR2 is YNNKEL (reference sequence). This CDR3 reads CASSQDQASPGYNSPLHF. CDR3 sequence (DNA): TGTGCCAGCAGCCAAGATCAGGCCAGCCCCGGCTATAATTCACCCCTCCACTTT.

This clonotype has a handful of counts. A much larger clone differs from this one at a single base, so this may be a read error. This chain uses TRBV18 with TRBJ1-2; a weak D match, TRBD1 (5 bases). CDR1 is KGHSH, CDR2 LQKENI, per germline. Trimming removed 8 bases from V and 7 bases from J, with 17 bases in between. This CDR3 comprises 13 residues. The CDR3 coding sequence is TGTGCCAGCCCAATTTCCGGGACCTCTGGCTACACCTTC. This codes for CASPISGTSGYTF.

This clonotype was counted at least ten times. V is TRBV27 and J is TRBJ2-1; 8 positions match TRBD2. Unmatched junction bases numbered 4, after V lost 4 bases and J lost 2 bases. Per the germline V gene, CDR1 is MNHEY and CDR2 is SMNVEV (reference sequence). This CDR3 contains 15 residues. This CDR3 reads CASSYSGRAYNEQFF. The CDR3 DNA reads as TGTGCCAGCAGTTACAGCGGGAGAGCCTACAATGAGCAGTTCTTC.

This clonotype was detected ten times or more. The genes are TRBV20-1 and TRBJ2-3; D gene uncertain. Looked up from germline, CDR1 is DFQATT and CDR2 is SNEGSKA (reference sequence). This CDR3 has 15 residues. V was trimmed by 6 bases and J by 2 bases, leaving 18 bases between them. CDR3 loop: CSATPGPVITDTQYF. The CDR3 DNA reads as TGCAGTGCAACTCCCGGGCCAGTGATCACAGATACGCAGTATTTT.

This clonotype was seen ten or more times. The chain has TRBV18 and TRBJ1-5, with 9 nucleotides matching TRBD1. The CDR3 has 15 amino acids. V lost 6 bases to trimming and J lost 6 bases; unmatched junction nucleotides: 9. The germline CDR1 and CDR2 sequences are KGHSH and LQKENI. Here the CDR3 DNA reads TGTGCCAGCTCCACCGGGACAGGGCTGGCTCAGCCCCAGCATTTT. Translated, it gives CASSTGTGLAQPQHF.

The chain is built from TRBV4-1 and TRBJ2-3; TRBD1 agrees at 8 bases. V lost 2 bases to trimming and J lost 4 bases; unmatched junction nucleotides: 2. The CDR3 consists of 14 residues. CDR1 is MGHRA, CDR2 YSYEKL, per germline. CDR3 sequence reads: CASSQIQGADTQYF. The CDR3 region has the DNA TGCGCCAGCAGCCAAATACAGGGGGCAGATACGCAGTATTTT.

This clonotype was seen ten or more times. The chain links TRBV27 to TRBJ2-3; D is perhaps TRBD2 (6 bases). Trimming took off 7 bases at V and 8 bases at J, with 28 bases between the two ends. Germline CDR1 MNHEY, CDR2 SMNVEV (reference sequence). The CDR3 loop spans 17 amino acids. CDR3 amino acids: CASKDLELGGRGITQYF. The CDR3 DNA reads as TGTGCCAGCAAGGACCTAGAATTGGGGGGTCGTGGAATTACGCAGTATTTT.

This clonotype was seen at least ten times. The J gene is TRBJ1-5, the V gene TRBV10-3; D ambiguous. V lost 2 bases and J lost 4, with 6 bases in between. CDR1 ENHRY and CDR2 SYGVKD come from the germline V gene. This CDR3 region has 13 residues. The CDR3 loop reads CAISELGNQPQHF. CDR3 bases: TGTGCCATCAGTGAGCTGGGAAATCAGCCCCAGCATTTT.

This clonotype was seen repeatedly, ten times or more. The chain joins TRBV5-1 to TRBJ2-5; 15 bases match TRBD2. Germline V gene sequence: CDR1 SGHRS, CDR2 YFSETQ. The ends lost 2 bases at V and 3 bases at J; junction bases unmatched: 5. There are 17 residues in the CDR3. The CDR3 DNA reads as TGCGCCAGCAGCTTAGGGACTAGCGGGAGGATTGAAGAGACCCAGTACTTC. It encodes CASSLGTSGRIEETQYF.

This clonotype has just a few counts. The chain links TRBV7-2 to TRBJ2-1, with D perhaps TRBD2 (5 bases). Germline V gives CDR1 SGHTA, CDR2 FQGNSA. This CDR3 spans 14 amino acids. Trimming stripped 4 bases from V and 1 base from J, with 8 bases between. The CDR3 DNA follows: TGTGCCAGCAGCTCCTGGACTTCCTACAATGAGCAGTTCTTC. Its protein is CASSSWTSYNEQFF. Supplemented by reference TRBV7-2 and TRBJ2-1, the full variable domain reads GAGVSQSPSNKVTEKGKDVELRCDPISGHTALYWYRQSLGQGLEFLIYFQGNSAPDKSGLPSDRFSAERTGGSVSTLTIQRTQQEDSAVYLCASSSWTSYNEQFFGPGTRLTVL.

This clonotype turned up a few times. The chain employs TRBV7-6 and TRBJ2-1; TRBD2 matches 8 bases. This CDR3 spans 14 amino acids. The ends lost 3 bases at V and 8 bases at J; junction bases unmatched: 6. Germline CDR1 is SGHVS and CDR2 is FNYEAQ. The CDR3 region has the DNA TGTGCCAGCAGCTTCGGACTAGCTTCGGATGAGCAGTTCTTC. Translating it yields CASSFGLASDEQFF.